Presented here are 24 T cell receptor beta chains from one specimen sequenced in a study of blood T cell repertoires in COVID-19. Some clones are missing from TCRdb's copy, which holds only in-frame ones; the method was immunoSEQ multiplex PCR. The data contain about 150,000 clones, around 90% of them singletons. The sequenced material came from peripheral blood. Receptor source: a woman in her sixties with active or convalescent COVID-19.

This clone was found once. The chain uses TRBV2 and TRBJ1-5; D gene ambiguous. V lost 8 bases and J lost 7, with 6 bases in between. The CDR3 runs 10 residues. Germline lookup yields CDR1 SNHLY and CDR2 FYNNEI. The CDR3 DNA sequence: TGTGCCAGCGGAGGGCAGCCCCAGCATTTT. Its translation is CASGGQPQHF.

The chain uses TRBV29-1 and TRBJ1-1; no clear D gene. V was shortened by 6 bases and J by 1 base, with 9 bases between the two germline ends. From germline, CDR1 is SQVTM and CDR2 ANQGSEA. There are 12 residues in the CDR3. The DNA for the CDR3 is TGCAGCGTCCTTAACGGGAACACTGAAGCTTTCTTT. Translation gives CSVLNGNTEAFF.

The chain uses TRBV4-3 and TRBJ2-5; 14 nucleotides line up with TRBD2. The CDR3 covers 17 residues. Losses at the gene ends were 0 bases for V and 4 bases for J; bases not matched to a gene: 4. CDR1 and CDR2 from the germline V gene are LGHNA and YSLEER. The CDR3 DNA follows: TGCGCCAGCAGCCAAGAGACTAGCGGGGGGGTAATAGAGACCCAGTACTTC. Amino acid sequence: CASSQETSGGVIETQYF.

Only one count was recorded for this clone. The gene calls are TRBV2 and TRBJ1-1; no firm D call. The CDR3 covers 11 residues. The V gene lost 6 bases and the J gene lost 3 bases, with 5 bases spanning the gap. Germline V gene data show CDR1 as SNHLY and CDR2 as FYNNEI. The CDR3 bases are TGTGCCAGCAGGTCCTACACTGAAGCTTTCTTT. Protein: CASRSYTEAFF. The full variable domain, completed using reference TRBV2 and TRBJ1-1, is EPEVTQTPSHQVTQMGQEVILRCVPISNHLYFYWYRQILGQKVEFLVSFYNNEISEKSEIFDDQFSVERPDGSNFTLKIRSTKLEDSAMYFCASRSYTEAFFGQGTRLTVV.

This clone was seen just once. The chain employs TRBV10-3 and TRBJ1-4, with TRBD1 as a possible D gene (5 bases). Germline CDR1 is ENHRY and CDR2 is SYGVKD. V lost 0 bases to trimming and J lost 0 bases, with 8 bases between them. The CDR3 spans 16 residues. CDR3 nucleotides: TGTGCCATCAGTGAGTCGGGGGGTGCAACTAATGAAAAACTGTTTTTT. This gives the protein CAISESGGATNEKLFF.

This chain uses TRBV5-6 with TRBJ1-1; maybe TRBD1 (6 bases). The germline CDR1 and CDR2 sequences are SGHDT and YYEEEE. Trimming cost V 1 base and J 1 base, with 17 bases left between them. The CDR3 extends over 17 amino acids. The DNA of the CDR3 is TGTGCCAGCAGCTTGATGTTTCAGGGGAGTCGGAACACTGAAGCTTTCTTT. Translating it yields CASSLMFQGSRNTEAFF.

The rearrangement joins TRBV6-2 or TRBV6-3 to TRBJ1-1, with 9 positions matching TRBD1. Trimming removed 0 bases from V and 0 bases from J; junction bases left unmatched: 8. Germline V gene lookup returns CDR1 MNHEY and CDR2 SVGEGT. The CDR3 length is 18 residues. The CDR3, as DNA: TGTGCCAGCAGTTACTCGGGGGACAGGGCCTTCATGAACACTGAAGCTTTCTTT. It is translated as CASSYSGDRAFMNTEAFF.

V and J are TRBV6-5 and TRBJ2-5; 8 bases align to TRBD1. The CDR3 contains 14 residues. Germline lookup yields CDR1 MNHEY and CDR2 SVGAGI. Trimming at V came to 8 bases and at J to 5 bases, leaving 10 bases not matched to a gene. CDR3 in amino acids: CASGRQGARETQYF. CDR3 in DNA: TGTGCCAGCGGACGGCAGGGGGCGCGGGAGACCCAGTACTTC.

This sequence joins TRBV7-6 and TRBJ2-5; weak D call: TRBD2 (7 bases). The CDR3 has 16 amino acids. Trimming stripped 5 bases from V and 1 base from J, with 17 bases between. From germline, CDR1 is SGHVS and CDR2 FNYEAQ. Here the CDR3 reads CASSLFWGGPQETQYF. The CDR3 bases are TGTGCCAGCAGCCTATTTTGGGGGGGGCCCCAAGAGACCCAGTACTTC. The full variable domain, with the rest looked up from reference TRBV7-6 and TRBJ2-5, is GAGVSQSPRYKVTKRGQDVALRCDPISGHVSLYWYRQALGQGPEFLTYFNYEAQQDKSGLPNDRFSAERPEGSISTLTIQRTEQRDSAMYRCASSLFWGGPQETQYFGPGTRLLVL.

In this sample, this clone turned up a few times. The V call is TRBV4-3, the J call TRBJ2-7, with TRBD2 matching over 9 bases. CDR3 size: 15 residues. V was clipped by 3 bases and J by 0 bases; unmatched bases: 3. Per the germline V gene, CDR1 is LGHNA and CDR2 is YSLEER. DNA of the CDR3: TGCGCCAGCAGCCAGATAGCGGGGGACTCCTACGAGCAGTACTTC. Protein sequence: CASSQIAGDSYEQYF.

The rearrangement links TRBV15 to TRBJ2-2, with D possibly being TRBD1 (6 bases). The ends were cut back, 0 bases at V and 2 bases at J, with 7 bases in the middle. The germline gives CDR1 LNHNV, CDR2 YYDKDF (reference sequence). CDR3 length equals 15 residues. CDR3 DNA sequence: TGTGCCACCAGCAGAGAGGGACATAACACCGGGGAGCTGTTTTTT. Its translation: CATSREGHNTGELFF.

The rearrangement uses TRBV7-9 and TRBJ2-7; 9 bases fit TRBD1. The germline V gene has CDR1 SEHNR and CDR2 FQNEAQ (reference sequence). The CDR3 covers 15 residues. The J segment lost 0 bases and the V segment lost 7 bases, leaving 7 bases of the junction unmatched. The CDR3: CASIEDRGSSYEQYF. CDR3 bases: TGTGCCAGCATTGAAGACAGGGGGAGCTCCTACGAGCAGTACTTC.

This rearrangement joins TRBV6-5 to TRBJ1-1, with 9 bases identical to TRBD1. The CDR3 has 13 residues. From germline, CDR1 is MNHEY and CDR2 SVGAGI. The ends lost 5 bases at V and 5 bases at J; junction bases unmatched: 3. Here the CDR3 DNA reads TGTGCCAGCAGTCGACAGGGGGGAACTGAAGCTTTCTTT. It encodes CASSRQGGTEAFF.

The rearrangement joins TRBV18 to TRBJ1-1, with a weak D call TRBD1 (6 bases). This CDR3 has 13 amino acids. Germline V gene data show CDR1 as KGHSH and CDR2 as LQKENI. Trimming cost V 6 bases and J 1 base, with 9 bases left between them. The CDR3 loop reads CASSLTGNTEAFF. The DNA for the CDR3 is TGTGCCAGCTCCCTGACAGGGAACACTGAAGCTTTCTTT.

CDR3 sequence (DNA): TGCGCCAGCAGCCAATATGGACTAGCGGGGGCCTACAATGAGCAGTTCTTC. This translates into CASSQYGLAGAYNEQFF. V usage is TRBV4-3 and J usage is TRBJ2-1; 13 nucleotides agree with TRBD2. Trimming took 2 bases from V and 2 from J; bases not matched to a gene: 3. The CDR3 contains 17 residues. Germline-derived CDR1 and CDR2 are LGHNA and YSLEER.

The chain is built from TRBV7-2 and TRBJ2-1; 7 bases line up with TRBD1. Germline V CDR1 and CDR2: SGHTA, FQGNSA. The ends lost 2 bases at V and 9 bases at J; junction bases unmatched: 1. There are 12 residues in the CDR3. The chain's CDR3 is CASSLSGGEQFF. CDR3 in DNA: TGTGCCAGCAGCTTATCAGGGGGTGAGCAGTTCTTC. Full variable domain (remainder filled in from reference TRBV7-2 and TRBJ2-1): GAGVSQSPSNKVTEKGKDVELRCDPISGHTALYWYRQSLGQGLEFLIYFQGNSAPDKSGLPSDRFSAERTGGSVSTLTIQRTQQEDSAVYLCASSLSGGEQFFGPGTRLTVL.

The CDR3 loop reads CASSYEDRGLFF. CDR3 DNA sequence: TGTGCCAGCAGTTACGAGGACAGGGGGTTGTTTTTT. This chain connects TRBV6-6 to TRBJ1-4; 10 nucleotides match TRBD1. The germline gives CDR1 MNHNY, CDR2 SVGAGI (reference sequence). The CDR3 spans 12 residues. Trimming at V came to 2 bases and at J to 15 bases, leaving 3 bases not matched to a gene.

The chain carries TRBV4-3 and TRBJ1-4; 7 bases are a match to TRBD1. CDR1 is LGHNA, CDR2 YSLEER, per germline. The CDR3 extends over 14 amino acids. Trimming took 2 bases from V and 7 from J; bases not matched to a gene: 4. The CDR3 loop is CASSQWTGSEKLFF. The CDR3 coding sequence is TGCGCCAGCAGCCAATGGACAGGTTCTGAAAAACTGTTTTTT.

This clone was counted ten times or more. The rearrangement joins TRBV7-9 to TRBJ2-5; TRBD2 matches at 9 bases. The CDR3 has 14 residues. V was clipped by 5 bases and J by 5 bases; unmatched bases: 6. Per germline, CDR1 SEHNR and CDR2 FQNEAQ (reference sequence). CDR3 in amino acids: CASSPAGGGETQYF. CDR3 DNA sequence: TGTGCCAGCAGCCCAGCGGGGGGAGGGGAGACCCAGTACTTC.

This chain links TRBV10-3 with TRBJ2-3; D possibly corresponds to TRBD2 (5 bases). The CDR3 has 13 residues. The V gene lost 8 bases and the J gene lost 2 bases, with 11 bases spanning the gap. Per the germline V gene, CDR1 is ENHRY and CDR2 is SYGVKD. The chain's CDR3 is CAIRRGDTDTQYF. CDR3 coding DNA: TGTGCCATCCGACGGGGAGACACAGATACGCAGTATTTT.

The chain links TRBV6-5 to TRBJ1-2; 7 bases agree with TRBD1. J lost 4 bases, V lost 6 bases, and 2 bases had no gene match. CDR1 and CDR2 from the germline V gene are MNHEY and SVGAGI. The CDR3 consists of 12 residues. CDR3 protein: CASRGQTYGYTF. The CDR3 bases are TGTGCCAGCAGGGGACAGACCTATGGCTACACCTTC.

V usage is TRBV9 and J usage is TRBJ1-3; D uncertain. Germline CDR1 reads SGDLS; CDR2 reads YYNGEE. CDR3 length: 17 residues. V lost 0 bases, J lost 0 bases, and 13 bases lay in between. The CDR3 coding sequence is TGTGCCAGCAGCGTAGACGTTCGTAGGAGCTCTGGAAACACCATATATTTT. Its protein is CASSVDVRRSSGNTIYF.

The CDR3 DNA reads TGTGCCAGCAGTGAGACAGGGATCGAACCGTTCTTC. Translated: CASSETGIEPFF. The chain uses TRBV2 and TRBJ2-1, with 7 bases fitting TRBD1. CDR3 length: 12 residues. CDR1 is SNHLY, CDR2 FYNNEI, per germline. V lost 3 bases to trimming and J lost 15 bases; unmatched junction nucleotides: 8. The full variable domain, rest sourced from reference TRBV2 and TRBJ2-1, is EPEVTQTPSHQVTQMGQEVILRCVPISNHLYFYWYRQILGQKVEFLVSFYNNEISEKSEIFDDQFSVERPDGSNFTLKIRSTKLEDSAMYFCASSETGIEPFFGPGTRLTVL.

V gene TRBV3-1 (or the pseudogene TRBV3-2) combines with J gene TRBJ2-7, with TRBD2 matching 7 bases. Germline V gives CDR1 LGHDT, CDR2 YNNKEL (reference sequence). The V and J ends lost 3 bases and 3 bases, in that order; junction bases with no gene match: 5. This CDR3 is built from 14 residues. CDR3 amino acids: CASSHWDYIYEQYF. The CDR3 DNA follows: TGTGCCAGCAGCCATTGGGACTACATCTACGAGCAGTACTTC.